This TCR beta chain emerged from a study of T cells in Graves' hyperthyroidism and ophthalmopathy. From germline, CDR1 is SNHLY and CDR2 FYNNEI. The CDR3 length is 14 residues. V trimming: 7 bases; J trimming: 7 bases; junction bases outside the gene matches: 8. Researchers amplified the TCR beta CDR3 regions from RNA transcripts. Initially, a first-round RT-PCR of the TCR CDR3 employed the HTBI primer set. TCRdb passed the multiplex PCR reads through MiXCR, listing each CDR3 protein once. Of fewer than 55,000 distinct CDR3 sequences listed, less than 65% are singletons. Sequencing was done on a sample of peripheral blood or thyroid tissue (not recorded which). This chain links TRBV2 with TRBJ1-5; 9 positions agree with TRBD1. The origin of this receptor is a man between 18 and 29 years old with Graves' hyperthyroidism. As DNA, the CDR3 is TGTGCCAGCACCCTCCGGACAGGGGAACAGCCCCAGCATTTT. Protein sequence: CASTLRTGEQPQHF. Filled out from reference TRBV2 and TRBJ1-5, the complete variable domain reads EPEVTQTPSHQVTQMGQEVILRCVPISNHLYFYWYRQILGQKVEFLVSFYNNEISEKSEIFDDQFSVERPDGSNFTLKIRSTKLEDSAMYFCASTLRTGEQPQHFGDGTRLSIL.